The clone carrying this T cell receptor (beta chain) was detected only a few times. Antigen unknown. The sample originates from a study of immune evolution from preneoplasia to lung adenocarcinoma. Produced via immunoSEQ multiplex PCR; TCRdb's table is partial and in-frame only. This sample yields tens of thousands of clones, of which approximately 75% are seen a single time; about 5.6% belongs to the top ten. Between the mid-2010s and the late 2010s, patients underwent resection in Japan or China. Whole-study results and caveats: Clonality was highest in normal lung, lower in later-stage lesions apparently.

This clonotype was sampled from a person aged 60 to 70 with lung adenocarcinoma. Sequencing was done on a sample of FFPE invasive lung adenocarcinoma tissue.

CDR3 DNA: TGCGCCAGCAGCTGGGGCGGGCAAAGAACAGATACGCAGTATTTT. Translating gives CASSWGGQRTDTQYF. The genes are TRBV5-1 and TRBJ2-3; D may be TRBD1 or TRBD2 (5 bases each). Germline V gives CDR1 SGHRS, CDR2 YFSETQ. Trimming stripped 3 bases from V and 3 bases from J, with 14 bases between. The CDR3 spans 15 residues.